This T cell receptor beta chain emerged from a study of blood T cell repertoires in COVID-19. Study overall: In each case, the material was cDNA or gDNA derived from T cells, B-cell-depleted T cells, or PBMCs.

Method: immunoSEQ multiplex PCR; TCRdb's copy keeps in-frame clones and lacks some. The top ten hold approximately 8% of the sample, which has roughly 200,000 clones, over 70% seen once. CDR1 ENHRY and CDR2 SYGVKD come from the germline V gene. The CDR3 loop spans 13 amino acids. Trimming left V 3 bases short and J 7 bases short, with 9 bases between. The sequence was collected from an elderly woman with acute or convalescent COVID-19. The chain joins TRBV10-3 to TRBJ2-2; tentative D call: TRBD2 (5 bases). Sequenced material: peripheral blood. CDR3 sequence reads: CAISELGSGELFF. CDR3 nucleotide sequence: TGTGCCATCAGTGAACTGGGGAGCGGGGAGCTGTTTTTT.